Sequencing of this T cell receptor (beta chain) was carried out in a study of shared clonotypes between healthy human individuals. Study findings and constraints: Of the naive CD4 clonotypes, roughly 5.5% were shared across a handful of donors.

The CDR3 runs 14 residues. CDR1 and CDR2 (germline): SQVTM, ANQGSEA. V was clipped by 7 bases and J by 0 bases; unmatched bases: 6. As for this clone: Its antigen is still unknown.

Only in-frame clones appear in the TCRdb table, and some are missing; sequencing was by immunoSEQ multiplex PCR. The sample yields about 1 million clones, around 76% seen once. Researchers partitioned CD4+ cells into CD45RA+ naive and CD45RA-negative memory subsets. This chain connects TRBV29-1 to TRBJ1-3, with 7 bases lining up with TRBD1. The source is a man aged 18 to 30 in good health. The specimen sequenced was memory CD4+ T cells sorted from blood. Stated subset: CD45RA-negative fraction. CDR3 nucleotide sequence: TGCAGCGCCTCGGGACAGAGCTCTGGAAACACCATATATTTT. Its translation is CSASGQSSGNTIYF.